Listed below are T cell receptor beta chains from one sample, sequenced in a study of T cell repertoires in cytomegalovirus infection. TCRdb reprocessed the reads with MiXCR, giving one entry per CDR3 protein. This table holds some 400,000 distinct CDR3 sequences, about a third found once. Sequenced sample: PBMCs. Every receptor here comes from a human donor in good health (CMV status not recorded). Some clones in this sample may be carry-over from other donors' samples. CDR3s include the opening cysteine and the closing phenylalanine or tryptophan. A D gene is named only where the DNA matches it firmly. Clone size is not always given. Where it is, it says once, few, many or a class for expanded clones.

abundance,j_gene,v_gene,d_gene,CDR3aa,CDR3nt
many,TRBJ2-2,TRBV11-2,TRBD1,CASSAERTGSLTGELFF,TGTGCCAGCAGCGCCGAACGGACAGGGAGCCTTACCGGGGAGCTGTTTTTT
few,TRBJ1-6,TRBV28,NA,CASSPPKGANSPLHF,TGTGCCAGCAGCCCCCCAAAAGGGGCGAATTCACCCCTCCACTTT
NA,TRBJ2-1,TRBV4-2,NA,CASSPAARGRGNEPFF,TGTGCCAGCAGCCCAGCGGCTAGAGGCAGAGGCAATGAGCCGTTCTTC
many,TRBJ2-6,TRBV7-2,NA,CASSTLPGHPSGANVLTF,TGTGCCAGCAGCACCCTGCCGGGACACCCCTCTGGGGCCAACGTCCTGACTTTC
few,TRBJ2-2,TRBV12-3/TRBV12-4,NA,CASSGTGTTGELFF,TGTGCCAGCAGCGGCACAGGGACTACCGGGGAGCTGTTTTTT
many,TRBJ2-1,TRBV7-2,NA,CASSLSRNEQFF,TGTGCCAGCAGCTTAAGTCGGAATGAGCAGTTCTTC
few,TRBJ1-6,TRBV7-8,NA,CASSLAWDSGVPLHF,TGTGCCAGCAGCTTAGCGTGGGACTCGGGAGTACCCCTCCACTTT
NA,TRBJ2-5,TRBV28,NA,CASSLREAVPRETQYF,TGTGCCAGCAGTTTAAGGGAGGCGGTGCCAAGGGAGACCCAGTACTTC
few,TRBJ2-3,TRBV19,TRBD1,CATKGTGTGATEDTQYF,TGTGCCACCAAAGGGACCGGGACAGGGGCCACCGAGGATACGCAGTATTTT
NA,TRBJ2-5,TRBV6-1,TRBD2,CASTLDRRGTETQYF,TGTGCCAGCACCTTGGATAGGCGGGGGACAGAGACCCAGTACTTC
few,TRBJ2-2,TRBV3-1,TRBD1,CASQGASGELFF,TGTGCCAGCCAGGGGGCGTCCGGGGAGCTGTTTTTT
many,TRBJ1-1,TRBV7-8,TRBD1,CASSLRQGLNTEAFF,TGTGCCAGCAGTCTTCGACAGGGACTGAACACTGAAGCTTTCTTT
NA,TRBJ2-3,TRBV20-1,NA,CSAMRTERYTQYF,TGCAGTGCTATGAGGACAGAGCGATATACGCAGTATTTT
few,TRBJ1-6,TRBV7-8,NA,CASSYGRGVGNSPLHF,TGTGCCAGCAGCTACGGACGGGGTGTAGGGAATTCACCCCTCCACTTT
many,TRBJ1-5,TRBV19,NA,CASSRRDQPQHF,TGTGCCAGTAGTCGGAGGGATCAGCCCCAGCATTTT
once,TRBJ2-7,TRBV6-1,TRBD2,CASSYAGGLQEQYF,TGTGCCAGCAGTTACGCGGGGGGGCTTCAGGAGCAGTACTTC
NA,TRBJ1-1,TRBV9,NA,CASSATPGHQTEAFF,TGTGCCAGCAGCGCGACGCCGGGACACCAGACTGAAGCTTTCTTT
NA,TRBJ2-1,TRBV6-8,TRBD2,CASSPSSGGAENEQFF,TGTGCCAGCAGTCCCTCTAGCGGGGGGGCAGAAAATGAGCAGTTCTTC
NA,TRBJ1-1,TRBV18,NA,CASSPQMGTNTEAFF,TGTGCCAGCTCACCACAGATGGGGACGAACACTGAAGCTTTCTTT
many,TRBJ2-7,TRBV7-2,NA,CASSLALRSYEQYF,TGTGCCAGCAGCTTAGCGCTCCGCAGCTACGAGCAGTACTTC
few,TRBJ1-2,TRBV12-3/TRBV12-4,NA,CASSFQGSYGYTF,TGTGCCAGCAGTTTTCAGGGTTCCTATGGCTACACCTTC
few,TRBJ1-2,TRBV11-2,NA,CASSLGPQGRHGYTF,TGTGCCAGCAGCTTAGGTCCCCAGGGGAGACATGGCTACACCTTC
many,TRBJ1-6,TRBV7-9,NA,CASSPGRGNNSPLHF,TGTGCCAGCAGCCCGGGTAGGGGAAATAATTCACCCCTCCACTTT
NA,TRBJ2-1,TRBV5-6,NA,CASSSIYNEQFF,TGTGCCAGCAGTTCGATATACAATGAGCAGTTCTTC
NA,TRBJ2-7,TRBV6-2/TRBV6-3,TRBD2,CASTDWGTSESYEQYF,TGTGCCAGCACCGATTGGGGGACTAGCGAATCCTACGAGCAGTACTTC
many,TRBJ1-6,TRBV7-3,NA,CASSITRDGRGLYNSPLHF,TGTGCCAGCAGCATAACTCGAGACGGTCGTGGCCTGTATAATTCACCCCTCCACTTT